Listed below are T cell receptor beta chains from one sample, sequenced in a study of T cell repertoires in cytomegalovirus infection. TCRdb fed the reads into MiXCR, producing one record per CDR3 protein. In the table there are about 350,000 distinct CDR3 sequences, approximately 30% of which are singletons. Their target antigens are unknown. Material: cultured PBMCs, obtained from culture after CMV antigen stimulation. Receptor source: a human donor in good health (CMV status not recorded). Some clones in this sample may be carry-over from other donors' samples. Both conserved end residues are part of each CDR3. The D gene is left open where the match is weak. Clone size is given for some rows only: seen once, a few or many times, or a class if the clone is expanded.

TRBJ2-2 | few | TRBD1 | TRBV9 | CASSVGTGQGGELFF | TGTGCCAGCAGCGTAGGGACAGGGCAGGGCGGGGAGCTGTTTTTT
TRBJ1-1 | - | TRBD1 | TRBV11-3 | CASSEGTGMNTEAFF | TGTGCCAGCAGCGAAGGGACAGGGATGAACACTGAAGCTTTCTTT
TRBJ2-2 | - | TRBD1 | TRBV6-6 | CAGRQGAVGELFF | TGTGCCGGTAGACAGGGGGCCGTCGGGGAGCTGTTTTTT
TRBJ1-1 | - | - | TRBV7-9 | CASSSPRMGNTEAFF | TGTGCCAGCAGCTCACCCCGGATGGGGAACACTGAAGCTTTCTTT
TRBJ1-3 | many | TRBD1 | TRBV7-8 | CASSLATGERNTIYF | TGTGCCAGCAGCTTAGCGACAGGGGAACGAAACACCATATATTTT
TRBJ2-2 | - | - | TRBV19 | CASSIPRNELFF | TGTGCCAGTAGTATACCGAGGAACGAGCTGTTTTTT
TRBJ2-6 | - | TRBD2 | TRBV11-2 | CASSHGRAFGANVLTF | TGTGCCAGCAGCCACGGGAGGGCCTTTGGGGCCAACGTCCTGACTTTC
TRBJ1-2 | - | - | TRBV12-3/TRBV12-4 | CASSLGREEGGYTF | TGTGCCAGCAGTTTAGGTCGGGAAGAGGGAGGCTACACCTTC
TRBJ1-2 | many | TRBD1 | TRBV7-2 | CASSDRGGVNYGYTF | TGTGCCAGCAGCGATAGAGGGGGCGTTAACTATGGCTACACCTTC
TRBJ1-5 | many | TRBD1 | TRBV7-2 | CASSLSRQGHQPQHF | TGTGCCAGCAGCTTATCTAGACAGGGCCATCAGCCCCAGCATTTT
TRBJ1-5 | - | - | TRBV6-5 | CASSYTSNQPQHF | TGTGCCAGCAGTTACACAAGCAATCAGCCCCAGCATTTT
TRBJ1-1 | - | - | TRBV20-1 | CSARHSQVLTEAFF | TGCAGTGCTAGACACTCACAGGTTTTAACTGAAGCTTTCTTT
TRBJ1-5 | - | - | TRBV6-6 | CASTNVPQPQHF | TGTGCCAGCACCAATGTGCCCCAGCCCCAGCATTTT
TRBJ1-1 | many | - | TRBV12-3/TRBV12-4 | CASSQQGLNTEAFF | TGTGCCAGCAGCCAACAGGGTCTTAACACTGAAGCTTTCTTT
TRBJ2-1 | few | TRBD2 | TRBV6-6 | CASRITSGSLSEQFF | TGTGCCAGCAGAATTACTAGCGGGAGTTTGAGTGAGCAGTTCTTC
TRBJ2-2 | - | - | TRBV5-1 | CASSLVWPSNTGELFF | TGCGCCAGCAGCTTGGTCTGGCCCTCGAACACCGGGGAGCTGTTTTTT
TRBJ2-3 | few | - | TRBV7-2 | CASQRGTDTQYF | TGTGCCAGCCAGCGGGGCACAGATACGCAGTATTTT
TRBJ2-1 | few | - | TRBV10-3 | CAIAGVAYNEQFF | TGTGCCATCGCAGGGGTGGCCTACAATGAGCAGTTCTTC
TRBJ1-2 | - | - | TRBV11-2 | CASSEGVGLEYGYTF | TGTGCCAGCAGCGAGGGAGTAGGGTTGGAGTATGGCTACACCTTC
TRBJ2-1 | - | - | TRBV5-6 | CASRPRGGSSYNEQFF | TGTGCCAGCAGACCCCGAGGCGGTTCATCCTACAATGAGCAGTTCTTC
TRBJ2-3 | few | TRBD2 | TRBV19 | CATTSGLAGDTDTQYF | TGTGCCACCACGTCGGGACTAGCGGGAGACACAGATACGCAGTATTTT
TRBJ2-1 | few | TRBD1 | TRBV5-4 | CASSWTGVNEQFF | TGTGCCAGCAGCTGGACAGGGGTAAATGAGCAGTTCTTC
TRBJ1-1 | - | - | TRBV12-3/TRBV12-4 | CASSLNQGNTEAFF | TGTGCCAGCAGTTTAAATCAGGGAAACACTGAAGCTTTCTTT